This is a list of T cell receptor beta chains from one sample in a study of shared clonotypes between healthy human individuals. This table comes from immunoSEQ multiplex PCR, and its TCRdb copy is limited to in-frame clones, with some not included. The top ten clones hold about 0.4% of a sample with 1,500,000 or so clones, just under 99% of them seen once. Sequencing was done on a sample of naive CD4+ T cells sorted from blood. These receptors all come from a man between 25 and 39 years old in good health. The CDR3 runs from the conserved cysteine through the conserved F or W. A D gene is named only where the DNA matches it firmly. A row's size may be missing; if present it is once, few, many or a size class.

abundance: once; j_gene: TRBJ1-4; d_gene: .; v_gene: TRBV5-1; len: 16; CDR3nt: TGCGCCAGCAGCTCAGGACGGCCCTACTATAATGAAAAACTGTTTTTT; CDR3aa: CASSSGRPYYNEKLFF
abundance: .; j_gene: TRBJ2-7; d_gene: .; v_gene: TRBV6-5; len: 14; CDR3nt: TGTGCCAGCAGTTACTCCCCAGGGGACTACGAGCAGTACTTC; CDR3aa: CASSYSPGDYEQYF
abundance: once; j_gene: TRBJ1-3; d_gene: TRBD1; v_gene: TRBV9; len: 16; CDR3nt: TGTGCCAGCAGCGGCGGAGAGACAGGGGCTGGAAACACCATATATTTT; CDR3aa: CASSGGETGAGNTIYF
abundance: .; j_gene: TRBJ1-3; d_gene: .; v_gene: TRBV10-3; len: 16; CDR3nt: TGTGCCATCAGTTCGGGTTTTGAGGTCTCTGGAAACACCATATATTTT; CDR3aa: CAISSGFEVSGNTIYF
abundance: .; j_gene: TRBJ1-2; d_gene: .; v_gene: TRBV30; len: 11; CDR3nt: TGTGCCTGGAGCCCTAGGAGTGGCTACACCTTC; CDR3aa: CAWSPRSGYTF
abundance: .; j_gene: TRBJ2-1; d_gene: TRBD2; v_gene: TRBV5-8; len: 14; CDR3nt: TGTGCCAGCACGGTTGTAGCGGGGATTAATGAGCAGTTCTTC; CDR3aa: CASTVVAGINEQFF
abundance: .; j_gene: TRBJ1-5; d_gene: TRBD1; v_gene: TRBV5-7; len: 18; CDR3nt: TGTGCCAGCAGCTTGGATCCCCGACAGGGGAGGATATGTCAGCCCCAGCATTTT; CDR3aa: CASSLDPRQGRICQPQHF
abundance: .; j_gene: TRBJ2-7; d_gene: .; v_gene: TRBV5-6; len: 14; CDR3nt: TGTGCCAGCAGCTTGGAGGGCGGGACGGGCGAGCAGTACTTC; CDR3aa: CASSLEGGTGEQYF
abundance: .; j_gene: TRBJ2-1; d_gene: .; v_gene: TRBV7-2; len: 15; CDR3nt: TGTGCCAGCAGCTTAGCTAGAGGGGGGGCGGATGAGCAGTTCTTC; CDR3aa: CASSLARGGADEQFF
abundance: .; j_gene: TRBJ2-1; d_gene: TRBD2; v_gene: TRBV5-1; len: 17; CDR3nt: TGCGCCAGCAGCTTGGGGGGGACTAGCGCCTACTACAATGAGCAGTTCTTC; CDR3aa: CASSLGGTSAYYNEQFF
abundance: .; j_gene: TRBJ2-7; d_gene: .; v_gene: TRBV27; len: 13; CDR3nt: TGTGCCAGCAGTTTAGTAGTAGGGTACGAGCAGTACTTC; CDR3aa: CASSLVVGYEQYF
abundance: once; j_gene: TRBJ2-3; d_gene: .; v_gene: TRBV11-2; len: 16; CDR3nt: TGTGCCAGCAGCTTCGGACGGAGTCCTAGCACAGATACGCAGTATTTT; CDR3aa: CASSFGRSPSTDTQYF
abundance: .; j_gene: TRBJ2-3; d_gene: .; v_gene: TRBV9; len: 13; CDR3nt: TGTGCCAGCAGCGTGACCGCCAGGGATACGCAGTATTTT; CDR3aa: CASSVTARDTQYF
abundance: once; j_gene: TRBJ1-4; d_gene: TRBD1; v_gene: TRBV6-1; len: 15; CDR3nt: TGTGCCAGCCAGGTGAAAGGGACAGCGGGCGAAAAACTGTTTTTT; CDR3aa: CASQVKGTAGEKLFF
abundance: .; j_gene: TRBJ1-2; d_gene: .; v_gene: TRBV18; len: 13; CDR3nt: TGTGCCAGCTCACCTGGGGGCGACTATGGCTACACCTTC; CDR3aa: CASSPGGDYGYTF
abundance: .; j_gene: TRBJ1-1; d_gene: .; v_gene: TRBV7-6; len: 13; CDR3nt: TGTGCCAGCAGCCTCTGGACTAACACTGAAGCTTTCTTT; CDR3aa: CASSLWTNTEAFF
abundance: .; j_gene: TRBJ2-1; d_gene: .; v_gene: TRBV5-4; len: 15; CDR3nt: TGTGCCAGCAGCTCGGGGCAGGGGATCTACAATGAGCAGTTCTTC; CDR3aa: CASSSGQGIYNEQFF
abundance: .; j_gene: TRBJ2-1; d_gene: TRBD2; v_gene: TRBV18; len: 16; CDR3nt: TGTGCCAGCTCACGAACGCAGCGGGAGGGGAGTAATGAGCAGTTCTTC; CDR3aa: CASSRTQREGSNEQFF
abundance: .; j_gene: TRBJ2-1; d_gene: .; v_gene: TRBV4-1; len: 14; CDR3nt: TGCGCCAGCGGGGACGGGAGCTCCTACAATGAGCAGTTCTTC; CDR3aa: CASGDGSSYNEQFF
abundance: .; j_gene: TRBJ2-1; d_gene: TRBD2; v_gene: TRBV30; len: 14; CDR3nt: TGTGCCTGGAGTGTCGGGGGGACCTACAATGAGCAGTTCTTC; CDR3aa: CAWSVGGTYNEQFF
abundance: .; j_gene: TRBJ1-2; d_gene: TRBD1; v_gene: TRBV6-1; len: 13; CDR3nt: TGTGCCAGCAGTCGGGACAGGGTTGAGGGCTACACCTTC; CDR3aa: CASSRDRVEGYTF
abundance: .; j_gene: TRBJ2-3; d_gene: TRBD2; v_gene: TRBV6-1; len: 18; CDR3nt: TGTGCCAGCAGTGAAGCCGCCCAAGTGGCGGGAGCCACAGATACGCAGTATTTT; CDR3aa: CASSEAAQVAGATDTQYF
abundance: .; j_gene: TRBJ2-5; d_gene: .; v_gene: TRBV5-1; len: 14; CDR3nt: TGCGCCAGCAGCTTGGATAAGGTCGGCGAGACCCAGTACTTC; CDR3aa: CASSLDKVGETQYF
abundance: .; j_gene: TRBJ1-5; d_gene: .; v_gene: TRBV6-5; len: 15; CDR3nt: TGTGCCAGCCACCCGGGGGGGGGACGCAATCAGCCCCAGCATTTT; CDR3aa: CASHPGGGRNQPQHF
abundance: .; j_gene: TRBJ1-2; d_gene: .; v_gene: TRBV5-1; len: 16; CDR3nt: TGCGCCAGCAGCCCCTTTGGCACGGGGAGGGACTATGGCTACACCTTC; CDR3aa: CASSPFGTGRDYGYTF
abundance: .; j_gene: TRBJ2-1; d_gene: TRBD2; v_gene: TRBV7-3; len: 15; CDR3nt: TGTGCCAGCAGTTCTCCGGCCAGCGGGAGAAATGAGCAGTTCTTC; CDR3aa: CASSSPASGRNEQFF
abundance: .; j_gene: TRBJ1-1; d_gene: .; v_gene: TRBV18; len: 12; CDR3nt: TGTGCCAGCTCACCACAACAGGGTGAAGCTTTCTTT; CDR3aa: CASSPQQGEAFF
abundance: .; j_gene: TRBJ2-1; d_gene: TRBD2; v_gene: TRBV5-5; len: 16; CDR3nt: TGTGCCAGCAGCTTGGGGAGTAGCGGGAGCTACAATGAGCAGTTCTTC; CDR3aa: CASSLGSSGSYNEQFF
abundance: .; j_gene: TRBJ1-2; d_gene: .; v_gene: TRBV10-2; len: 14; CDR3nt: TGCGCCAGCAGTGGGACAGACCTTAACTATGGCTACACCTTC; CDR3aa: CASSGTDLNYGYTF
abundance: .; j_gene: TRBJ2-2; d_gene: .; v_gene: TRBV28; len: 15; CDR3nt: TGTGCCAGCAGTTTTGGCGGATCGAACACCGGGGAGCTGTTTTTT; CDR3aa: CASSFGGSNTGELFF
abundance: .; j_gene: TRBJ2-7; d_gene: .; v_gene: TRBV9; len: 14; CDR3nt: TGTGCCAGCAGCGGGAGGCCAGACCCATCCGAGCAGTACTTC; CDR3aa: CASSGRPDPSEQYF
abundance: .; j_gene: TRBJ2-1; d_gene: TRBD2; v_gene: TRBV6-5; len: 14; CDR3nt: TGTGCCAGCAGCATACTTAGCGGGACCAATGAGCAGTTCTTC; CDR3aa: CASSILSGTNEQFF
abundance: .; j_gene: TRBJ2-6; d_gene: TRBD1; v_gene: TRBV9; len: 17; CDR3nt: TGTGCCAGCAGCGCGACAGGGACGAACTCTGGGGCCAACGTCCTGACTTTC; CDR3aa: CASSATGTNSGANVLTF
abundance: .; j_gene: TRBJ2-1; d_gene: TRBD1; v_gene: TRBV6-5; len: 16; CDR3nt: TGTGCCAGCAGTTATCGGCCGGGACAGTCCTACAATGAGCAGTTCTTC; CDR3aa: CASSYRPGQSYNEQFF
abundance: .; j_gene: TRBJ1-3; d_gene: .; v_gene: TRBV2; len: 13; CDR3nt: TGTGCCAGCAGTGGGGCTTCTGGAAACACCATATATTTT; CDR3aa: CASSGASGNTIYF
abundance: .; j_gene: TRBJ2-3; d_gene: .; v_gene: TRBV29-1; len: 11; CDR3nt: TGCAGCGTTGTGTTGGGAGTTACGCAGTATTTT; CDR3aa: CSVVLGVTQYF
abundance: .; j_gene: TRBJ2-6; d_gene: TRBD1; v_gene: TRBV28; len: 19; CDR3nt: TGTGCCAGCAGTCCGTTGGGACAGGGGGTAGGTGCTGGGGCCAACGTCCTGACTTTC; CDR3aa: CASSPLGQGVGAGANVLTF
abundance: .; j_gene: TRBJ2-1; d_gene: TRBD1; v_gene: TRBV18; len: 15; CDR3nt: TGTGCCAGCTCACCTCCGGACAGGGGTCTCAATGAGCAGTTCTTC; CDR3aa: CASSPPDRGLNEQFF
abundance: .; j_gene: TRBJ1-5; d_gene: .; v_gene: TRBV6-5; len: 13; CDR3nt: TGTGCCAGCAGTGAAGGGCGGGGGCAGCCCCAGCATTTT; CDR3aa: CASSEGRGQPQHF
abundance: .; j_gene: TRBJ2-7; d_gene: .; v_gene: TRBV9; len: 13; CDR3nt: TGTGCCAGCAGCCCAGAAGTAACTTCCGAGCAGTACTTC; CDR3aa: CASSPEVTSEQYF
abundance: .; j_gene: TRBJ2-7; d_gene: .; v_gene: TRBV7-9; len: 11; CDR3nt: TGTGCCAGCAGCTCCCTCCTTGGGCAGTACTTC; CDR3aa: CASSSLLGQYF
abundance: .; j_gene: TRBJ2-7; d_gene: .; v_gene: TRBV9; len: 15; CDR3nt: TGTGCCAGCAGCGTAGGGCCAGCGCTAGCCTACGAGCAGTACTTC; CDR3aa: CASSVGPALAYEQYF
abundance: .; j_gene: TRBJ2-6; d_gene: .; v_gene: TRBV6-4; len: 15; CDR3nt: TGTGCCAGCAGTAGAGGGCCGGGTGGGGCCAACGTCCTGACTTTC; CDR3aa: CASSRGPGGANVLTF
abundance: .; j_gene: TRBJ2-6; d_gene: .; v_gene: TRBV5-1; len: 15; CDR3nt: TGCGCCAGCACGGCAGCGCTTTCTGGGGCCAACGTCCTGACTTTC; CDR3aa: CASTAALSGANVLTF
abundance: once; j_gene: TRBJ2-1; d_gene: .; v_gene: TRBV10-1; len: 13; CDR3nt: TGCGCCAGCAGCCGGGACCCACGGGATGAGCAGTTCTTC; CDR3aa: CASSRDPRDEQFF
abundance: .; j_gene: TRBJ2-7; d_gene: .; v_gene: TRBV10-3; len: 12; CDR3nt: TGTGCCATCAGTGCTATTCGGGACGAGCAGTACTTC; CDR3aa: CAISAIRDEQYF
abundance: .; j_gene: TRBJ2-5; d_gene: TRBD1; v_gene: TRBV2; len: 13; CDR3nt: TGTGCCAGCGGCGGGACAGGGAGAGAGACCCAGTACTTC; CDR3aa: CASGGTGRETQYF
abundance: once; j_gene: TRBJ2-1; d_gene: TRBD2; v_gene: TRBV18; len: 17; CDR3nt: TGTGCCAGCTCACCAAGGGTGCTAGCGGGAGGGTACAATGAGCAGTTCTTC; CDR3aa: CASSPRVLAGGYNEQFF
abundance: once; j_gene: TRBJ2-7; d_gene: .; v_gene: TRBV11-1; len: 14; CDR3nt: TGTGCCAGCAGCTACCGGGACCCAACCTACGAGCAGTACTTC; CDR3aa: CASSYRDPTYEQYF
abundance: once; j_gene: TRBJ2-5; d_gene: .; v_gene: TRBV5-1; len: 16; CDR3nt: TGCGCCAGCAGCCCGTGGGGGTGGTCTTCGGTTGAGACCCAGTACTTC; CDR3aa: CASSPWGWSSVETQYF
abundance: .; j_gene: TRBJ2-1; d_gene: TRBD2; v_gene: TRBV29-1; len: 16; CDR3nt: TGCAGCGTTGGGGAGATTACTAGCGGGAGGACACATGAGCAGTTCTTC; CDR3aa: CSVGEITSGRTHEQFF
abundance: .; j_gene: TRBJ2-2; d_gene: .; v_gene: TRBV7-9; len: 17; CDR3nt: TGTGCCAGCAGCCCAAAGGTTGCGGGTCTTCACACCGGGGAGCTGTTTTTT; CDR3aa: CASSPKVAGLHTGELFF
abundance: .; j_gene: TRBJ2-3; d_gene: TRBD2; v_gene: TRBV4-3; len: 15; CDR3nt: TGCGCCAGCAGCCTTACTAGCGGGAGTACAGATACGCAGTATTTT; CDR3aa: CASSLTSGSTDTQYF
abundance: .; j_gene: TRBJ1-1; d_gene: .; v_gene: TRBV5-4; len: 16; CDR3nt: TGTGCCAGCAGCAAAGAGGGGGGGGCCATGAACACTGAAGCTTTCTTT; CDR3aa: CASSKEGGAMNTEAFF
abundance: .; j_gene: TRBJ2-5; d_gene: TRBD2; v_gene: TRBV5-1; len: 15; CDR3nt: TGCGCCAGCAGCTCTAGCGGGAGCGTGGAGGAGACCCAGTACTTC; CDR3aa: CASSSSGSVEETQYF